These T cell receptor beta chains were read from a single sample in a study of PD-L1 blockade in urothelial cancer. Clones were read by immunoSEQ multiplex PCR, and TCRdb kept only the in-frame ones, dropping some. The sample lists roughly 100,000 clones; more than 70% were seen once. Sequences were derived from PBMCs, sampled around atezolizumab (anti-PD-L1) treatment. The origin of the receptors is a woman older than 75 with urothelial cancer. Both conserved end residues are part of each CDR3. D genes are given only for firm matches. Clone size is stated in some rows and not others, as once, few, many or a class when expanded.

j_gene | len | abundance | v_gene | d_gene | CDR3nt | CDR3aa
TRBJ2-5 | 15 | - | TRBV11-1 | TRBD2 | TGTGCCAGCAGCTTACTAGCGGGGCGCCAAGAGACCCAGTACTTC | CASSLLAGRQETQYF
TRBJ1-2 | 13 | - | TRBV5-1 | - | TGCGCCAGCAGCGAGGTCGGAGTCTATGGCTACACCTTC | CASSEVGVYGYTF
TRBJ2-7 | 15 | - | TRBV5-1 | TRBD1 | TGCGCCAGCAGCTCTTGGGACAGGAGCTCCTACGAGCAGTACTTC | CASSSWDRSSYEQYF
TRBJ1-5 | 15 | - | TRBV6-5 | TRBD1 | TGTGCCAGCAGTTACTCGAGAGGGGGCGGTCAGCCCCAGCATTTT | CASSYSRGGGQPQHF
TRBJ2-2 | 13 | - | TRBV10-3 | - | TGTGCCAGGAGGGCCGACAACACCGGGGAGCTGTTTTTT | CARRADNTGELFF
TRBJ1-2 | 15 | - | TRBV10-1 | TRBD1 | TGCGCCAGCAGTGACCGGCGGGACAGGGAACGTGGCTACACCTTC | CASSDRRDRERGYTF
TRBJ1-1 | 12 | - | TRBV30 | - | TGTGCCTGGGCCTCCCAATTTAGTGAAGCTTTCTTT | CAWASQFSEAFF
TRBJ1-1 | 13 | - | TRBV29-1 | - | TGCAGCGTTGGCCGGGGAGGTGGCACTGAAGCTTTCTTT | CSVGRGGGTEAFF
TRBJ1-1 | 14 | - | TRBV18 | TRBD1 | TGTGCCAGCCGAAAGACAGGGACGAACACTGAAGCTTTCTTT | CASRKTGTNTEAFF
TRBJ1-1 | 14 | - | TRBV28 | TRBD1 | TGTGCCACCCTAAATACAGGGGGAAACACTGAAGCTTTCTTT | CATLNTGGNTEAFF
TRBJ1-5 | 15 | - | TRBV6-1 | TRBD1 | TGTGCCAGCAGAGATACTGGACAGGGGAATCAGCCCCAGCATTTT | CASRDTGQGNQPQHF
TRBJ1-2 | 15 | - | TRBV13 | - | TGTGCCAGCAGCCCCCCGGGGGGGCAGGTCTATGGCTACACCTTC | CASSPPGGQVYGYTF
TRBJ2-7 | 17 | few | TRBV5-1 | TRBD2 | TGCGCCAGCAGCTTGGGTGGGGGTAGCGGGGGCAACTACGAGCAGTACTTC | CASSLGGGSGGNYEQYF
TRBJ1-2 | 15 | - | TRBV11-2 | - | TGTGCCAGCAGCTTAGGCGGGGCTCGGGGGGATGGCTACACCTTC | CASSLGGARGDGYTF
TRBJ1-1 | 13 | - | TRBV30 | - | TGTGCCTGGAGTGTACAGGGCAGGGGAGAAGCTTTCTTT | CAWSVQGRGEAFF
TRBJ1-2 | 18 | - | TRBV21-1 | - | TGTGCCAGCAGACCCCCGAGACAGGGGCCGTTGGGGGCGGATGGCTACACCTTC | CASRPPRQGPLGADGYTF
TRBJ1-2 | 11 | - | TRBV10-3 | - | TGTGCCATCAGCTCAGGGTATGGCTACACCTTC | CAISSGYGYTF
TRBJ2-5 | 17 | - | TRBV7-6 | TRBD2 | TGTGCCAGCAGCCCAGGGACTAGCGGGAGGGCCCGAGAGACCCAGTACTTC | CASSPGTSGRARETQYF
TRBJ1-2 | 12 | - | TRBV5-5 | - | TGTGCCAGCAGCTTGCGGAACTATGGCTACACCTTC | CASSLRNYGYTF
TRBJ2-1 | 15 | once | TRBV9 | TRBD2 | TGTGCCAGCAGCGTAGGTAGCGGGATCTACAATGAGCAGTTCTTC | CASSVGSGIYNEQFF
TRBJ2-3 | 13 | once | TRBV27 | - | TGTGCCAGCAGTCGTCCAGGGCGGGATACGCAGTATTTT | CASSRPGRDTQYF
TRBJ2-7 | 13 | once | TRBV28 | TRBD1 | TGTGCCAGCAGTACAGGGGATCCCTACGAGCAGTACTTC | CASSTGDPYEQYF
TRBJ1-2 | 12 | - | TRBV28 | - | TGTGCCACCTACGGGGGGTTCGGGGGCTACACCTTC | CATYGGFGGYTF
TRBJ2-7 | 15 | - | TRBV28 | TRBD2 | TGTGCCAGCAGTCTCAGCGGGACGGGACTCTACGAGCAGTACTTC | CASSLSGTGLYEQYF
TRBJ1-2 | 13 | once | TRBV28 | TRBD1 | TGTGCCAGCAGGCCGCCGACAGGGAATGGCTACACCTTC | CASRPPTGNGYTF
TRBJ1-3 | 12 | - | TRBV29-1 | - | TGCAGCGTTGAGACATCTGGAAACACCATATATTTT | CSVETSGNTIYF
TRBJ1-2 | 12 | - | TRBV6-5 | TRBD1 | TGTGCCAGCGCCGGACAGGCCTATGGCTACACCTTC | CASAGQAYGYTF
TRBJ2-7 | 14 | - | TRBV5-1 | TRBD1 | TGCGCCAGCAGTCTCGGGACAGGGGCCTACGAGCAGTACTTC | CASSLGTGAYEQYF
TRBJ2-1 | 16 | - | TRBV19 | - | TGTGCCAGTAGTATAGCGCCCGCGAGCTCCTACAATGAGCAGTTCTTC | CASSIAPASSYNEQFF